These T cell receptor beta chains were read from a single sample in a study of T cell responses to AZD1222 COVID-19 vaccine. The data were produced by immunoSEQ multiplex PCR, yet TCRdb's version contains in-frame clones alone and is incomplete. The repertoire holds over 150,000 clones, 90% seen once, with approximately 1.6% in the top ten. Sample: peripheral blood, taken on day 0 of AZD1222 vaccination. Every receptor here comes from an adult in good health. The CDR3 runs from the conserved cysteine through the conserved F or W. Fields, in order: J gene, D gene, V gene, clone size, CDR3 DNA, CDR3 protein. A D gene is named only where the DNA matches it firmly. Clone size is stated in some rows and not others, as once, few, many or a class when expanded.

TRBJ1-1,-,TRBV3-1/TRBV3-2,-,TGTGCCAGCAGCCATCGTCACCAGGACAGAGAAGCTTTCTTT,CASSHRHQDREAFF
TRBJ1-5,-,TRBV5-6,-,TGTGCCAGCAGCCGCGACAGAAATCAGCCCCAGCATTTT,CASSRDRNQPQHF
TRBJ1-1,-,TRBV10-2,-,TGCGCCAGCAGTGTGACTCTGATGAACACTGAAGCTTTCTTT,CASSVTLMNTEAFF
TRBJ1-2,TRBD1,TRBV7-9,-,TGTGCCAGCAATCAGGGGGCGTACTATGGCTACACCTTC,CASNQGAYYGYTF
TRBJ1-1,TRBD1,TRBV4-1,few,TGCGCCAGCAGCCATCCCGACAGGGGAGGAACTGAAGCTTTCTTT,CASSHPDRGGTEAFF
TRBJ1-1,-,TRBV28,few,TGTGCCAGCAGTCCCAGGCTCTCTCGTGAAGCTTTCTTT,CASSPRLSREAFF
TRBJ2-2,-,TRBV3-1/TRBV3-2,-,TGTGCCAGCAGCCAGACAGAAGGGGCCGGGGAGCTGTTTTTT,CASSQTEGAGELFF
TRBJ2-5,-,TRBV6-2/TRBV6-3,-,TGTGCCAGCAGTCAGGGGGGGGCCCAGTACTTC,CASSQGGAQYF
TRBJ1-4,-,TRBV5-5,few,TGTGCCAGCAGCTTGTGGGCCCCGAGGACAACTAATGAAAAACTGTTTTTT,CASSLWAPRTTNEKLFF
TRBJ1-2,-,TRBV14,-,TGTGCCAGCAGTAAGGGACTCCTAGAGTATGGCTACACCTTC,CASSKGLLEYGYTF
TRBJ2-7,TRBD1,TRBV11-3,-,TGTGCCAGCAGCTTAACCGTCCCCGGGACAGGATGGCAGTACTTC,CASSLTVPGTGWQYF
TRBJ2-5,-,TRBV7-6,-,TGTGCCAGCAGCCGTAGCGGCCCGGTCCCAGAGACCCAGTACTTC,CASSRSGPVPETQYF
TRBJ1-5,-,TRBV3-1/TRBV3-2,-,TGTGCCAGCAGCAATGGGGATGGGGGATCGCCCCAGCATTTT,CASSNGDGGSPQHF